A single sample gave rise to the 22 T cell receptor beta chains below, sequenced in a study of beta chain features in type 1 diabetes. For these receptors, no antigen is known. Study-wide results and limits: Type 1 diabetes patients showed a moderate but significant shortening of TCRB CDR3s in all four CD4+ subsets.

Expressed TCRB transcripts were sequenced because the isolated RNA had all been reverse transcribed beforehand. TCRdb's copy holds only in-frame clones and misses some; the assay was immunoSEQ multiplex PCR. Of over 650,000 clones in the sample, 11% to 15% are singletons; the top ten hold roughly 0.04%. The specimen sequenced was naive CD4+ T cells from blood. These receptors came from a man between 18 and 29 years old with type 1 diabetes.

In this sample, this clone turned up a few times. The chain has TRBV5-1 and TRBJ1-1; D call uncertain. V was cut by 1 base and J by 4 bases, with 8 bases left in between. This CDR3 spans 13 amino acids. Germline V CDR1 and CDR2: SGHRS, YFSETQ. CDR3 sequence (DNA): TGCGCCAGCAGCTTGTTAAGTGGCACTGAAGCTTTCTTT. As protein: CASSLLSGTEAFF.

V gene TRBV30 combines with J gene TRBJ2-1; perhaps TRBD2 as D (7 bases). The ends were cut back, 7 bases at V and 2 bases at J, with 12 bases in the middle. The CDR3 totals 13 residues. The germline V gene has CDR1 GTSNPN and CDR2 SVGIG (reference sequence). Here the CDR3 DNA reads TGTGCCTCTACGGGGGGCGCCTACAATGAGCAGTTCTTC. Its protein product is CASTGGAYNEQFF.

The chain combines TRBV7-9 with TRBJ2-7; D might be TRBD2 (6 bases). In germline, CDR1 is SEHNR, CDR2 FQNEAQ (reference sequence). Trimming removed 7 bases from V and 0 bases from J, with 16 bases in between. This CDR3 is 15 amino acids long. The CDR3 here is CASTLGGVRSYEQYF. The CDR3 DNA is TGTGCCAGCACCCTAGGCGGGGTTCGCTCCTACGAGCAGTACTTC.

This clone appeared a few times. The CDR3 region has the DNA TGTGCCAGCAGCGCTCGGGCCGCAGATTCACCCCTCCACTTT. Protein sequence: CASSARAADSPLHF. The genes are TRBV9 and TRBJ1-6; D ambiguous. Germline V gene data show CDR1 as SGDLS and CDR2 as YYNGEE. The V gene lost 3 bases and the J gene lost 8 bases, with 12 bases spanning the gap. The CDR3 spans 14 residues.

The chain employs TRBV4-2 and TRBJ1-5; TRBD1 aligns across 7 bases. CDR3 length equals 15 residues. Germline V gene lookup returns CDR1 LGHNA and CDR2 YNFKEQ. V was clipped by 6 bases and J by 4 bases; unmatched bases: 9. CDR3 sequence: CASSPAGQVNQPQHF. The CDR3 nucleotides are TGTGCCAGCAGTCCCGCCGGACAGGTGAATCAGCCCCAGCATTTT.

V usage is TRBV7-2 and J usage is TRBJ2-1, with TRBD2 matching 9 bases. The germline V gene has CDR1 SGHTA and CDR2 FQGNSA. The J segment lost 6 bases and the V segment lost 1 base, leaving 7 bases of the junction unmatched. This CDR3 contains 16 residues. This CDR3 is CASSLDGGGATNEQFF. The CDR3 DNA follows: TGTGCCAGCAGCTTAGATGGCGGGGGGGCCACCAATGAGCAGTTCTTC. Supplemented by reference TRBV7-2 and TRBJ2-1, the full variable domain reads GAGVSQSPSNKVTEKGKDVELRCDPISGHTALYWYRQSLGQGLEFLIYFQGNSAPDKSGLPSDRFSAERTGGSVSTLTIQRTQQEDSAVYLCASSLDGGGATNEQFFGPGTRLTVL.

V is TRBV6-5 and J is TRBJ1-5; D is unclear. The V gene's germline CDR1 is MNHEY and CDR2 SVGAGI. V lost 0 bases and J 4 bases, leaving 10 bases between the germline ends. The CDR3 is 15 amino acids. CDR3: CASSYSRQLNQPQHF. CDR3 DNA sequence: TGTGCCAGCAGTTACTCGAGGCAGCTTAATCAGCCCCAGCATTTT.

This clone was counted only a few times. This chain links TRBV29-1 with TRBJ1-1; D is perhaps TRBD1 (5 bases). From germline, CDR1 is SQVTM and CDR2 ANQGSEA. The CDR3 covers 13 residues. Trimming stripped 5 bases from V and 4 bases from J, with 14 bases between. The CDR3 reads CSVYTGGATEAFF. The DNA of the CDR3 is TGCAGCGTTTACACAGGCGGTGCCACTGAAGCTTTCTTT. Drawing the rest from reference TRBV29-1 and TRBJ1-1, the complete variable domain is SAVISQKPSRDICQRGTSLTIQCQVDSQVTMMFWYRQQPGQSLTLIATANQGSEATYESGFVIDKFPISRPNLTFSTLTVSNMSPEDSSIYLCSVYTGGATEAFFGQGTRLTVV.

In DNA form, the CDR3 reads TGCGCCAGCAGCTTTCGGGTCACAGATACGCAGTATTTT. Translation: CASSFRVTDTQYF. The chain combines TRBV5-1 with TRBJ2-3; D not certain. CDR1 is SGHRS, CDR2 YFSETQ, per germline. The CDR3 runs 13 residues. V lost 2 bases to trimming and J lost 2 bases, with 6 bases between them.

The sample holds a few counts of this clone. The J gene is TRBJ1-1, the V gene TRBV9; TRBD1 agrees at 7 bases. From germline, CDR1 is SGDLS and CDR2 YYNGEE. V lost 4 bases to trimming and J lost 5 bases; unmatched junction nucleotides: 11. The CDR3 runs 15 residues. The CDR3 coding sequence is TGTGCCAGCAGCCAACCGACAGGGATGAGAACTGAAGCTTTCTTT. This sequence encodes CASSQPTGMRTEAFF.

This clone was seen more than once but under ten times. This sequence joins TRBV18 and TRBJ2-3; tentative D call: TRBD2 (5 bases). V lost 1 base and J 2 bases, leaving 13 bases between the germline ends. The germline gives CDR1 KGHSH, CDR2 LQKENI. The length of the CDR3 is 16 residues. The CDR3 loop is CASSPLRGSSTDTQYF. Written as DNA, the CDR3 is TGTGCCAGCTCACCACTACGCGGGTCCTCCACAGATACGCAGTATTTT.

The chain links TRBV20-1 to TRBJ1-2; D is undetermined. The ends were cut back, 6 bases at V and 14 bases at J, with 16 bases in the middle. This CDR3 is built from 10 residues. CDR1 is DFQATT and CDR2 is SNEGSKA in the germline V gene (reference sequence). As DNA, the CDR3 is TGCAGTGCACCGGTCCATACTCGGACCTTC. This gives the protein CSAPVHTRTF.

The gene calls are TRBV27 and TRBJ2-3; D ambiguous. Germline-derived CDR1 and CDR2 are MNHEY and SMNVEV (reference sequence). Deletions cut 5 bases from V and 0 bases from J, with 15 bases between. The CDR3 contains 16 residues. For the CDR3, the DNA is TGTGCCAGCAGTCCCGCACTCTTATCTAGCACAGATACGCAGTATTTT. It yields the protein CASSPALLSSTDTQYF.

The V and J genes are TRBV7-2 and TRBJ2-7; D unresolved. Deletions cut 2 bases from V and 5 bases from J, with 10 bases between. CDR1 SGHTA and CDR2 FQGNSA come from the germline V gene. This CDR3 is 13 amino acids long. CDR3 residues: CASSLRLGHEQYF. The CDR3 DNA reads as TGTGCCAGCAGCTTACGGCTAGGTCACGAGCAGTACTTC.

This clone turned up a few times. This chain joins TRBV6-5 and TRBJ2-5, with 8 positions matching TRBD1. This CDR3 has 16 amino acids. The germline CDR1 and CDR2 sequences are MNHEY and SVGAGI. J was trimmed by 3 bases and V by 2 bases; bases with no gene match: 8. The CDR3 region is CASSYVRQGTKETQYF. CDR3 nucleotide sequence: TGTGCCAGCAGTTACGTGAGACAGGGGACAAAAGAGACCCAGTACTTC.

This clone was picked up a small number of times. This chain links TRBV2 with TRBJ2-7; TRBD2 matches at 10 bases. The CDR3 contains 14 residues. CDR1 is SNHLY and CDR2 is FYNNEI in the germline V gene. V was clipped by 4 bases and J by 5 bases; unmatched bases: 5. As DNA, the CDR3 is TGTGCCAGCAGTGGTCAGCGGGAGGGCGACGAGCAGTACTTC. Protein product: CASSGQREGDEQYF.

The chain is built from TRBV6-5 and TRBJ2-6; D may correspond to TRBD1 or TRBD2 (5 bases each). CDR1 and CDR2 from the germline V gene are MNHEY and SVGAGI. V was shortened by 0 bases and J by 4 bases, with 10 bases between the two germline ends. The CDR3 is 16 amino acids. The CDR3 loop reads CASSYSSGAGANVLTF. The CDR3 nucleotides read TGTGCCAGCAGTTACTCGTCCGGGGCGGGGGCCAACGTCCTGACTTTC.

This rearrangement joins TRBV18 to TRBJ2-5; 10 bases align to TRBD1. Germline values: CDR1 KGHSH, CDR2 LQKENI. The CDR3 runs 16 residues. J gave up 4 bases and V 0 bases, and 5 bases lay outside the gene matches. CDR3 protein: CASSPPMGQGIETQYF. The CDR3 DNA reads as TGTGCCAGCTCACCACCGATGGGACAGGGGATAGAGACCCAGTACTTC.

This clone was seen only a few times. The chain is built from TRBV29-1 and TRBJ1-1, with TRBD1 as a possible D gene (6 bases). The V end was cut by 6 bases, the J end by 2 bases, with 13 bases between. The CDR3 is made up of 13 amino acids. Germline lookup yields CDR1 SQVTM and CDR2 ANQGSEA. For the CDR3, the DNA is TGCAGCGTCGCCGGGACATTAAACACTGAAGCTTTCTTT. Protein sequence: CSVAGTLNTEAFF.

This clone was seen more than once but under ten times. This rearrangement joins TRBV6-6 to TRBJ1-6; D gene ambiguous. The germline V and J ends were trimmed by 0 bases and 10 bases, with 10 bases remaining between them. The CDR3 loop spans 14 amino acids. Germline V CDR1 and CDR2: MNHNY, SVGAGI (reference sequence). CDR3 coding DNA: TGTGCCAGCAGTTACTCAGGGTTGAAGTCACCCCTCCACTTT. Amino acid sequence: CASSYSGLKSPLHF.

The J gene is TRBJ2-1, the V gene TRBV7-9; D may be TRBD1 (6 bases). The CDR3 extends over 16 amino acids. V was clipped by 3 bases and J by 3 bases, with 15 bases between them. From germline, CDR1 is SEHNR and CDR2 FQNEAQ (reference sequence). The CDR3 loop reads CASSFSQGNNYNEQFF. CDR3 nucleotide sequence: TGTGCCAGCAGCTTTTCACAGGGAAATAACTACAATGAGCAGTTCTTC.

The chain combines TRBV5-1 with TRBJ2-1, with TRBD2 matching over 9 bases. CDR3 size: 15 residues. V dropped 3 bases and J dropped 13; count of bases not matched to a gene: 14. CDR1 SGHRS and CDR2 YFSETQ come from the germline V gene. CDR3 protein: CASSSTASTSGTQFF. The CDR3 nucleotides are TGCGCCAGCAGCTCCACCGCTTCGACTAGCGGAACCCAGTTCTTC.